This T cell receptor (beta chain) comes out of a study of T cell repertoires in cytomegalovirus infection. CDR1 is ENHRY, CDR2 SYGVKD, per germline. V trimming: 5 bases; J trimming: 5 bases; junction bases outside the gene matches: 9. This CDR3 comprises 14 residues. Via MiXCR, TCRdb re-called the reads, giving one row per CDR3 protein. The data hold 650,000 to 900,000 distinct CDR3 sequences, with approximately 32% observed a single time. Concerning this clonotype itself: Its matching antigen is unknown.

This receptor was taken from a human donor in good health (CMV status not recorded). Some clones in this sample may be carry-over from other donors' samples. Sequenced material: cultured CD8+ T cells from PBMCs, taken from culture after CMV antigen stimulation. This chain connects TRBV10-3 to TRBJ2-7, with TRBD1 identical over 7 bases. The CDR3 nucleotides read TGTGCCATCAGTCCAGGGGGTTATAGGGACGAGCAGTACTTC. This sequence encodes CAISPGGYRDEQYF.